This is a list of T cell receptor beta chains from one sample in a study of cytomegalovirus exposure and HLA in healthy donors. The table came from immunoSEQ multiplex PCR; TCRdb's copy has only in-frame clones and leaves some out. The data contain some 130,000 clones, approximately 85% of them seen just once; the ten biggest clones take up under 7.5%. The source material was PBMCs. These receptors were collected from a woman aged 25 to 39 in good health and CMV-seropositive. Both conserved end residues are part of each CDR3. A D gene is named only where the DNA matches it firmly. Size is omitted from some rows. Given values are once, few, many or a class for expanded clones.

length	V	D	J	size	DNA	CDR3
15	TRBV4-2	TRBD1	TRBJ1-4	few	TGTGCCAGCAGCCTCCAGGGGGCGGCTAATGAAAAACTGTTTTTT	CASSLQGAANEKLFF
13	TRBV7-3	NA	TRBJ2-7	few	TGTGCCAGCAGCCCGACGGACTATGACGAGCAGTACTTC	CASSPTDYDEQYF
13	TRBV19	TRBD1	TRBJ1-2	NA	TGTGCCAGTAGTAACAGGGGAAACTATGGCTACACCTTC	CASSNRGNYGYTF
15	TRBV2	NA	TRBJ1-1	few	TGTGCCAGCAAGCGGGGGCCAATGGAAGACACTGAAGCTTTCTTT	CASKRGPMEDTEAFF
12	TRBV7-9	TRBD1	TRBJ1-2	NA	TGTGCCAGCAGACAGGGGAACTATGGCTACACCTTC	CASRQGNYGYTF
13	TRBV30	NA	TRBJ2-7	NA	TGTGCCTCGGACAGTGCATTTGCCTACGAGCAGTACTTC	CASDSAFAYEQYF
14	TRBV5-4	TRBD1	TRBJ1-2	NA	TGTGCCAGCAGCTTACAGGACAGGGCGGTAGGCTACACCTTC	CASSLQDRAVGYTF
17	TRBV28	TRBD1	TRBJ2-7	NA	TGTGCCAGCAGCCCCGGGGACAGGGGGCTCTTCTCCTACGAGCAGTACTTC	CASSPGDRGLFSYEQYF
13	TRBV30	NA	TRBJ2-3	few	TGTGCCTGGAATTTTGGAGGCACAGATACGCAGTATTTT	CAWNFGGTDTQYF
12	TRBV6-1	NA	TRBJ2-7	NA	TGTGCCAGCAGCAGAACAGGGTACGAGCAGTACTTC	CASSRTGYEQYF
13	TRBV6-1	NA	TRBJ2-5	NA	TGTGCCAGCAGTGAAGCTCTTCGAGAGACCCAGTACTTC	CASSEALRETQYF